These T cell receptor beta chains were read from a single sample in a study of blood T cell repertoires in COVID-19. Here immunoSEQ multiplex PCR was the method, and the copy in TCRdb shows in-frame clones only, minus some. Seen here are about 200,000 clones, under 90% observed once, and the top ten hold around 5.7%. The source material was peripheral blood. These receptors were taken from a man older than 75 with acute or convalescent COVID-19. Each CDR3 is given with its conserved first and last residue. D genes are given only for firm matches. Not all rows give a size; the values are once, few, many and, for expanded clones, a class.

>NA|TRBV6-5|TRBJ1-2|TRBD1
TGTGCCAGCAGGGGAACAGGGGTAGAGGGCTACACCTTC
CASRGTGVEGYTF
>NA|TRBV25-1|TRBJ1-2|NA
TGTGCCAGCAGTGAAGCGGGGCGGGAGGGTGGCTACACCTTC
CASSEAGREGGYTF
>NA|TRBV6-5|TRBJ2-1|TRBD2
TGTGCCAGCCGTTGGGCTAGCGGGGCTAATGAGCAGTTCTTC
CASRWASGANEQFF
>NA|TRBV28|TRBJ1-3|NA
TGTGCCAGCCGGACAACTGGAAACACCATATATTTT
CASRTTGNTIYF
>NA|TRBV30|TRBJ1-6|NA
TGTGCCTGGAAGCCAGGGGCCTATTCACCCCTCCACTTT
CAWKPGAYSPLHF
>NA|TRBV9|TRBJ2-5|TRBD1
TGTGCCAGCAGCGTAGTCGGGACAGCCTCCGGGACCCAGTACTTC
CASSVVGTASGTQYF
>NA|TRBV7-2|TRBJ1-1|NA
TGTGCCAGCAGCTTAGAATCTGTTACAACTGAAGCTTTCTTT
CASSLESVTTEAFF
>NA|TRBV7-7|TRBJ2-1|TRBD2
TGTGCTAGCAGCTTAGAACTAGCGGGGAACAATGAGCAGTTCTTC
CASSLELAGNNEQFF
>NA|TRBV5-5|TRBJ2-5|NA
TGTGCCAGCAGCCGGGCACAGGACCAAGAGACCCAGTACTTC
CASSRAQDQETQYF
>NA|TRBV7-9|TRBJ2-1|TRBD2
TGTGCCAGCAGCTTAGAGGCGGGAGTGGGATACAATGAGCAGTTCTTC
CASSLEAGVGYNEQFF
>few|TRBV9|TRBJ2-1|TRBD2
TGTGCCAGCAGCGCTAGGGGACTAGCAGGCAATGAGCAGTTCTTC
CASSARGLAGNEQFF
>once|TRBV5-1|TRBJ2-1|TRBD1
TGCGCCAGCAGCTTACAGGGGATCCCGAACAATGAGCAGTTCTTC
CASSLQGIPNNEQFF
>NA|TRBV30|TRBJ1-4|TRBD1
TGTGCCTGGAGTAAAGCCCCGGGACAGGAAAAACTGTTTTTT
CAWSKAPGQEKLFF
>NA|TRBV27|TRBJ2-2|NA
TGTGCCAGCAGTACCCGGGCGGGCGGGGAGCTGTTTTTT
CASSTRAGGELFF
>NA|TRBV3-1/TRBV3-2|TRBJ2-7|TRBD2
TGTGCCAGCAGCCGAAGGACTAGCGTCACCTCCTACGAGCAGTACTTC
CASSRRTSVTSYEQYF
>once|TRBV9|TRBJ1-3|NA
TGTGCCAGCAGCGTAGGACAGACCTCTGGAAACACCATATATTTT
CASSVGQTSGNTIYF
>NA|TRBV4-2|TRBJ2-2|TRBD2
TGTGCCAGCAGACGACTAGCGGGAGTGGTCACCGGGGAGCTGTTTTTT
CASRRLAGVVTGELFF
>NA|TRBV27|TRBJ1-5|TRBD1
TGTGCCAGCAGGAAACAAACAGGGGGCGGCAATCAGCCCCAGCATTTT
CASRKQTGGGNQPQHF
>NA|TRBV19|TRBJ2-3|TRBD1
TGTGCCAGTAGTCCGGACAGGGGCACAGATACGCAGTATTTT
CASSPDRGTDTQYF
>NA|TRBV7-3|TRBJ2-5|TRBD1
TGTGCCAGCAGCTTAGAGTGGGCAGGGGGCTTGGAGACCCAGTACTTC
CASSLEWAGGLETQYF
>NA|TRBV5-1|TRBJ1-4|TRBD1
TGCGCCAGCAGTCAGGGACAGGGTAATGAAAAACTGTTTTTT
CASSQGQGNEKLFF
>NA|TRBV28|TRBJ1-3|NA
TGTGCCAGCACTCGAGCGGGCTCTGGAAACACCATATATTTT
CASTRAGSGNTIYF
>NA|TRBV7-9|TRBJ2-1|TRBD2
TGTGCCAGCAGCTTAGGCGGGCTAGCGGCCGATGAGCAGTTCTTC
CASSLGGLAADEQFF
>few|TRBV5-4|TRBJ2-7|TRBD2
TGTGCCAGCAGCGGGGGACTAGCGCACACCTACGAGCAGTACTTC
CASSGGLAHTYEQYF
>NA|TRBV4-1|TRBJ2-5|NA
TGCGCCAGCAGCCAAGAAGCCCAACGTGGGACCCAGTACTTC
CASSQEAQRGTQYF
>NA|TRBV7-2|TRBJ2-1|TRBD2
TGTGCCAGCATCCAAGCGGGGACTAGCGGGTACAATGAGCAGTTCTTC
CASIQAGTSGYNEQFF
>NA|TRBV28|TRBJ2-2|NA
TGTGCCAGCAGTTATTTGCGTGGGGAGCTGTTTTTT
CASSYLRGELFF
>NA|TRBV6-5|TRBJ1-1|NA
TGTGCCAGCAGAGACCAAACAGGTGAAGCTTTCTTT
CASRDQTGEAFF
>few|TRBV2|TRBJ1-2|TRBD1
TGTGCCAGCAGTCGACAGGGGAATGTCGATGGCTACACCTTC
CASSRQGNVDGYTF
>NA|TRBV13|TRBJ2-3|TRBD2
TGTGCCAGCAGCCGCCTAGCGGGAGCGAGAGATACGCAGTATTTT
CASSRLAGARDTQYF
>NA|TRBV29-1|TRBJ1-4|TRBD1
TGCAGCGTAGTACAGGGGGCGTCGGGAGAAAAACTGTTTTTT
CSVVQGASGEKLFF
>NA|TRBV9|TRBJ1-2|NA
TGTGCCAGCAGCCCAGGGGACTATGGCTACACCTTC
CASSPGDYGYTF
>once|TRBV21-1|TRBJ2-1|NA
TGTGCCAGCAGCCCCGGAGGAATTAGGGAATACAATGAGCAGTTCTTC
CASSPGGIREYNEQFF
>NA|TRBV5-6|TRBJ2-3|NA
TGTGCCAGCAGCTTGGATTTAGGGGCGGACACAGATACGCAGTATTTT
CASSLDLGADTDTQYF
>NA|TRBV20-1|TRBJ2-1|NA
TGCAGTGCTAGTCACCGGGAGCTGAACTCCTACAATGAGCAGTTCTTC
CSASHRELNSYNEQFF
>NA|TRBV5-6|TRBJ2-5|NA
TGTGCCAGCAGCCCTACGCCGACTAGTACTTTGGAGACCCAGTACTTC
CASSPTPTSTLETQYF
>NA|TRBV18|TRBJ2-2|NA
TGTGCCAGCTCACCTCAGGGGAACACCGGGGAGCTGTTTTTT
CASSPQGNTGELFF
>NA|TRBV10-1|TRBJ1-1|NA
TGCGCCAGCACGGACAGTTTGAACACTGAAGCTTTCTTT
CASTDSLNTEAFF
>once|TRBV18|TRBJ2-1|TRBD2
TGTGCCAGCTCACCACCGGGGACTAGCTTCGATGAGCAGTTCTTC
CASSPPGTSFDEQFF
>NA|TRBV6-2/TRBV6-3|TRBJ2-1|TRBD2
TGTGCCAGCAGTCGGACTAGCGGGAGGGTACTCGAGTTCTTC
CASSRTSGRVLEFF
>once|TRBV7-3|TRBJ1-1|NA
TGTGCCAGCAGCTTACGGGAGCGCTCGAACACTGAAGCTTTCTTT
CASSLRERSNTEAFF
>NA|TRBV9|TRBJ1-6|NA
TGTGCCAGCAGCACCGGGACATTAGATTCACCCCTCCACTTT
CASSTGTLDSPLHF
>NA|TRBV30|TRBJ2-1|TRBD2
TGTGCCTGGAGTGGGGAGCTAGCGGGGCCGAACAATGAGCAGTTCTTC
CAWSGELAGPNNEQFF